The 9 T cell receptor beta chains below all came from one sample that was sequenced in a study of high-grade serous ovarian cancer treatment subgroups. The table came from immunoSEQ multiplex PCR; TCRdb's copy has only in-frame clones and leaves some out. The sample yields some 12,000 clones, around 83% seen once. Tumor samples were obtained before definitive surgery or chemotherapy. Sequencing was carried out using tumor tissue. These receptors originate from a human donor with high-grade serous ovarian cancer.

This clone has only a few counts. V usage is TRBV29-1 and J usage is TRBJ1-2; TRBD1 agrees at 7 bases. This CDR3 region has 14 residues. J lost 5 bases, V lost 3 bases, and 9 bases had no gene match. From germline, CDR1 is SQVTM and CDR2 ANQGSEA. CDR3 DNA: TGCAGCGTTGACCTGACAGGGCCCTTGTATGGCTACACCTTC. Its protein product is CSVDLTGPLYGYTF.

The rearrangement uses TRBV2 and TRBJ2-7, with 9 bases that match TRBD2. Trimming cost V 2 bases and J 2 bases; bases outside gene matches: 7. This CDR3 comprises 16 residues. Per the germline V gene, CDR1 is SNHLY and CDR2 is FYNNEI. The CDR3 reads CASSELASGATYEQYF. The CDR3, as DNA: TGTGCCAGCAGTGAATTGGCTAGCGGGGCGACCTACGAGCAGTACTTC.

The CDR3 nucleotides read TGTGCCAGCAGTCAGTACCAAGAGACCCAGTACTTC. This encodes CASSQYQETQYF. The rearrangement links TRBV6-1 to TRBJ2-5, with unresolved D. With 5 bases removed from V and 0 bases from J, the gap between germline ends came to 4 bases. Germline CDR1 reads MNHNS; CDR2 reads SASEGT. The CDR3 runs 12 residues.

CDR3 in amino acids: CASSPRPNEKLFF. The DNA of the CDR3 is TGCGCCAGCAGCCCGCGACCAAATGAAAAACTGTTTTTT. V is TRBV5-1 and J is TRBJ1-4; D is uncertain. V was pared by 4 bases and J by 5 bases, with 9 bases between. Germline CDR1 SGHRS, CDR2 YFSETQ. The CDR3 has 13 amino acids.

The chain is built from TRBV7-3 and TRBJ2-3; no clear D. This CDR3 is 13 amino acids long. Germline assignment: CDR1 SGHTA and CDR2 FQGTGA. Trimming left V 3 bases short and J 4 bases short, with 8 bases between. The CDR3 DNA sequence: TGTGCCAGCAGCTTTTCAGCTTCAGATACGCAGTATTTT. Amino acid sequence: CASSFSASDTQYF. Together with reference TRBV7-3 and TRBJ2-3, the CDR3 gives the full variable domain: GAGVSQTPSNKVTEKGKYVELRCDPISGHTALYWYRQSLGQGPEFLIYFQGTGAADDSGLPNDRFFAVRPEGSVSTLKIQRTERGDSAVYLCASSFSASDTQYFGPGTRLTVL.

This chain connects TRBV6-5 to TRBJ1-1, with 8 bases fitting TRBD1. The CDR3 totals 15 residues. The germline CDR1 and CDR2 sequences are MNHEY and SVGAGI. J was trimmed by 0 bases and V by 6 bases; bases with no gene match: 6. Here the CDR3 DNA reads TGTGCCAGCAGACCTTACAGGGGGATGAACACTGAAGCTTTCTTT. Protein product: CASRPYRGMNTEAFF.

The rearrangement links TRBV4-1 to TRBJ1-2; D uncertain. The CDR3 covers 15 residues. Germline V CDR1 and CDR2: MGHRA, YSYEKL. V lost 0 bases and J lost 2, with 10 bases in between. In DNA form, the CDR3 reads TGCGCCAGCAGCCAAGAATCTACAGCGAACTATGGCTACACCTTC. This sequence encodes CASSQESTANYGYTF.

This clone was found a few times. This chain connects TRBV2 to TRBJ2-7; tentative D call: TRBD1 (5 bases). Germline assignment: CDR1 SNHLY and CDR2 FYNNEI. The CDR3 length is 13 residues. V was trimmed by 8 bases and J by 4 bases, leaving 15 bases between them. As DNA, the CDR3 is TGTGCCAGCGGGGCTAGGTTATTTTACGAGCAGTACTTC. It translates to CASGARLFYEQYF.

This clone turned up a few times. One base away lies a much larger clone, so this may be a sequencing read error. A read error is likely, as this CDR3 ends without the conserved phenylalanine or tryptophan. The DNA of the CDR3 is TGTGCCAGCAGTCCCTACGGGGACAGTGAAGCTTTCCTT. Translation: CASSPYGDSEAFL. The chain combines TRBV6-1 with TRBJ1-1, with 7 bases aligning to TRBD1. Germline CDR1 is MNHNS and CDR2 is SASEGT. The trim removed 5 bases at V and 7 bases at J, leaving 7 bases unmatched. The CDR3 runs 13 residues.